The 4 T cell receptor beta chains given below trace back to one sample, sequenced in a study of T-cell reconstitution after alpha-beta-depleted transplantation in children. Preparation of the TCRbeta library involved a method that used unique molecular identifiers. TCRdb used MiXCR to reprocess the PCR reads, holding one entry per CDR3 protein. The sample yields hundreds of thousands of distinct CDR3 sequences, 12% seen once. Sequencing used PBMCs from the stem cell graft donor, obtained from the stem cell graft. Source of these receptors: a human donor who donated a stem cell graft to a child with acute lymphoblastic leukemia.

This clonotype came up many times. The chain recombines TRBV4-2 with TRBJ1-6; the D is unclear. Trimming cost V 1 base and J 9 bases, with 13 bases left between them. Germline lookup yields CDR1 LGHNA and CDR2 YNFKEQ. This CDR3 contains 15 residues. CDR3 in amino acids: CASSQAQVNSSPLHF. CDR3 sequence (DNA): TGTGCCAGCAGCCAAGCGCAGGTTAATAGTTCACCCCTCCACTTT.

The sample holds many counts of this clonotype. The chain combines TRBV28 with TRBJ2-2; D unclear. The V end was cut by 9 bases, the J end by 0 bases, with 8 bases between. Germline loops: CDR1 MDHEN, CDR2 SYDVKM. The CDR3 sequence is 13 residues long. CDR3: CASLAANTGELFF. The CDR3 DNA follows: TGTGCCAGTCTGGCAGCGAACACCGGGGAGCTGTTTTTT.

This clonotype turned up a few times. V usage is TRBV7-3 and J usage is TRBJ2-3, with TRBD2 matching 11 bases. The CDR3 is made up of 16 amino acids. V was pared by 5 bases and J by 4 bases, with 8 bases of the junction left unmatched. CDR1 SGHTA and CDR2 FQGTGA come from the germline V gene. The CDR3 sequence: CASSPLAGGRADTQYF. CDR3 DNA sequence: TGTGCCAGCAGCCCTTTAGCGGGAGGGAGGGCAGATACGCAGTATTTT.

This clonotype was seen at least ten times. In DNA form, the CDR3 reads TGCGCCAGCAGCCAAGATATGGCAGGCGGGAGTGAAAAACTGTTTTTT. Its protein is CASSQDMAGGSEKLFF. This sequence joins TRBV4-3 and TRBJ1-4; D ambiguous. CDR3 length: 16 residues. Germline lookup yields CDR1 LGHNA and CDR2 YSLEER. The ends were cut back, 0 bases at V and 7 bases at J, with 15 bases in the middle.